This T cell receptor (beta chain) was profiled in a study of T-cell memory formation after mild COVID-19. Study at large: For the most part, TCR clusters were specific to one donor.

Study-wide findings and caveats: CD4/CD8 balance held among clones contracting day 15 to 85, and later expanders leaned CD4+.

In regard to this clonotype: Its cognate antigen is unknown.

TCRdb re-called the 5' RACE reads with MiXCR, one entry per CDR3 protein. The sample holds around 320,000 distinct CDR3 sequences, roughly an eighth seen once. This CDR3 has 14 amino acids. Germline V gene sequence: CDR1 LGHNA, CDR2 YNFKEQ. Losses at the gene ends were 5 bases for V and 2 bases for J; bases not matched to a gene: 2. The chain recombines TRBV4-2 with TRBJ1-3, with 8 bases that match TRBD1. Sequenced material: PBMCs or a T cell subset sorted from them (not recorded which). This sequence was found in a man between 18 and 35 years old who had mild COVID-19 (a few samples of this study predate the infection). Cell type and time point are not known. CDR3 sequence: CASSGQGAGNTIYF. The CDR3, as DNA: TGTGCCAGCAGCGGACAGGGCGCTGGAAACACCATATATTTT.